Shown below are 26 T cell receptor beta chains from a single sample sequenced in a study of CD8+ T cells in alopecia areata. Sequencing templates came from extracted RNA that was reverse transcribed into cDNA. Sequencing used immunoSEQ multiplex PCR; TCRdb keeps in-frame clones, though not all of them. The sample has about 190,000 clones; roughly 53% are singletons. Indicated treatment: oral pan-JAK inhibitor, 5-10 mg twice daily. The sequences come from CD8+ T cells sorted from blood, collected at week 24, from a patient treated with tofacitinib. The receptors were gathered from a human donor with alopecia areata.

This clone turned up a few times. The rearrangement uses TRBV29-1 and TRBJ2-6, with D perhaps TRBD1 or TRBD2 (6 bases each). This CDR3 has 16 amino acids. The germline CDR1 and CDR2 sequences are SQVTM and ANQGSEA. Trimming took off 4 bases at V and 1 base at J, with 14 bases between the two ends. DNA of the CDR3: TGCAGCGTTGGGGGGGCAGACCGATCTGGGGCCAACGTCCTGACTTTC. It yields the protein CSVGGADRSGANVLTF.

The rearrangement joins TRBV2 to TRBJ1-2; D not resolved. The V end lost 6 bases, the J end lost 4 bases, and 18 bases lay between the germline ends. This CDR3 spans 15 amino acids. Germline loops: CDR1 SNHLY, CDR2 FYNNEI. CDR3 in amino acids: CASRAQGSLGYGYTF. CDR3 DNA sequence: TGTGCCAGCAGGGCCCAAGGTAGCCTTGGCTATGGCTACACCTTC. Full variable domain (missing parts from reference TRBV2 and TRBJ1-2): EPEVTQTPSHQVTQMGQEVILRCVPISNHLYFYWYRQILGQKVEFLVSFYNNEISEKSEIFDDQFSVERPDGSNFTLKIRSTKLEDSAMYFCASRAQGSLGYGYTFGSGTRLTVV.

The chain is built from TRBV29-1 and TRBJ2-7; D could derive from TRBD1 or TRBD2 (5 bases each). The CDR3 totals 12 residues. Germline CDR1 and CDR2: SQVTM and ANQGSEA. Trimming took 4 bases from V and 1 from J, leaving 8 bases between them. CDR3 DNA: TGCAGCGTTGGTGGGGGATCCTACGAGCAGTACTTC. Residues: CSVGGGSYEQYF.

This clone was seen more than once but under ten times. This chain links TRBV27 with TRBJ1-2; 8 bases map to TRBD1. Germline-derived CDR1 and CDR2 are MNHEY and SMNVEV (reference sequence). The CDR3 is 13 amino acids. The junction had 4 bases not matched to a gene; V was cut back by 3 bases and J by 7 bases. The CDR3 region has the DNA TGTGCCAGCAGTTTCGGACAGGGTTCTGGCTACACCTTC. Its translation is CASSFGQGSGYTF.

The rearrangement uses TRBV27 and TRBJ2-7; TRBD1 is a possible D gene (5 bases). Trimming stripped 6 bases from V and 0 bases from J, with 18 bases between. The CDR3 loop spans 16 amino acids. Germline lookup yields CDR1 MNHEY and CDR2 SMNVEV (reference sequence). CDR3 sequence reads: CASSLNRPPGSYEQYF. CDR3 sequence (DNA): TGTGCCAGCAGCCTAAACAGGCCCCCTGGCTCCTACGAGCAGTACTTC.

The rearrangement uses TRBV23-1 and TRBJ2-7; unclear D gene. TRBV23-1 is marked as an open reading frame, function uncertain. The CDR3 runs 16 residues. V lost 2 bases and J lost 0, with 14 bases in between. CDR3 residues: CASSQGWARHSYEQYF. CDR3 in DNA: TGCGCCAGCAGTCAAGGCTGGGCCAGGCACTCCTACGAGCAGTACTTC.

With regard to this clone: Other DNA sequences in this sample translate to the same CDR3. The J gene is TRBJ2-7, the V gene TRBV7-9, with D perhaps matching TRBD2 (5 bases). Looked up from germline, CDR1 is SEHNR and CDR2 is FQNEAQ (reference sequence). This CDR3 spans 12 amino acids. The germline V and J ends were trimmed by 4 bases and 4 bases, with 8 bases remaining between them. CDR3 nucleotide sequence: TGTGCCAGCAGCTCCCCGGGATACGAGCAGTACTTC. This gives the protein CASSSPGYEQYF.

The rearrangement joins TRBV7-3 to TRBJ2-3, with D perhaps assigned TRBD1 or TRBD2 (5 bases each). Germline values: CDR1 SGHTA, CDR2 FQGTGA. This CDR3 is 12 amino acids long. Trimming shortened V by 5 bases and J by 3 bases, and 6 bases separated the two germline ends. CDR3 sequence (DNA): TGTGCCAGCAGCGAGGGGACAGATACGCAGTATTTT. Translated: CASSEGTDTQYF.

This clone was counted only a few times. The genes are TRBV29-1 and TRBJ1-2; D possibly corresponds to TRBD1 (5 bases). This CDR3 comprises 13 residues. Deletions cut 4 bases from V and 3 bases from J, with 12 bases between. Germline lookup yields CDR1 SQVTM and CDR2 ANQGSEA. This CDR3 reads CSVAGGGDYGYTF. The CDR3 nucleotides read TGCAGCGTTGCCGGGGGAGGTGACTATGGCTACACCTTC.

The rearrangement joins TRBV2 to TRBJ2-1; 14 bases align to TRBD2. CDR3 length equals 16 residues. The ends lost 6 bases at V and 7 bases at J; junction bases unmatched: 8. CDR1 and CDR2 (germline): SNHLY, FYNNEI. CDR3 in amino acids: CASSWGTSGGINEQFF. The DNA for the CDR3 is TGTGCCAGCAGCTGGGGGACTAGCGGGGGAATTAATGAGCAGTTCTTC.

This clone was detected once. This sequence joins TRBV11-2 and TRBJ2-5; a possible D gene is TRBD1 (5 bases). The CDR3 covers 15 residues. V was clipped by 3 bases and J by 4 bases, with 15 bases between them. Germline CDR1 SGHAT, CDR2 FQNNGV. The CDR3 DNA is TGTGCCAGCAGCTTCCCCGGCAGGGAACGAGAGACCCAGTACTTC. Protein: CASSFPGRERETQYF.

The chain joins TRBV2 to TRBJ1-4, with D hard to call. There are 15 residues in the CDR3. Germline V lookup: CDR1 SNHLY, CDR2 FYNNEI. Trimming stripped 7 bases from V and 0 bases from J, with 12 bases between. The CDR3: CASIRRAATNEKLFF. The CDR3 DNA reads TGTGCCAGCATCAGAAGGGCCGCAACTAATGAAAAACTGTTTTTT.

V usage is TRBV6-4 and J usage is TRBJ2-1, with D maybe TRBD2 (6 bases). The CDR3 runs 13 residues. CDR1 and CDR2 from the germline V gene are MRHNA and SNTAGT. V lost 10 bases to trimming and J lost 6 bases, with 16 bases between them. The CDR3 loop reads CATSAGPVNEQFF. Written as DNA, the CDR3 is TGTGCCACCAGCGCGGGGCCGGTCAATGAGCAGTTCTTC.

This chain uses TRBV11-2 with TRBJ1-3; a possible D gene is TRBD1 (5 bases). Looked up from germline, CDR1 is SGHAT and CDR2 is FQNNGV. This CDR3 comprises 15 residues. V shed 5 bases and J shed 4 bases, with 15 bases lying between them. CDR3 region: CASSHSGAPGNTIYF. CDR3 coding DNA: TGTGCCAGCAGCCACTCCGGGGCACCAGGAAACACCATATATTTT.

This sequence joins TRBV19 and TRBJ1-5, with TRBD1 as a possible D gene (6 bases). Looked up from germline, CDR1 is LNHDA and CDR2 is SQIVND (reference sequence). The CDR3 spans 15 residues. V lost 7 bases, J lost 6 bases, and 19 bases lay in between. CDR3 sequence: CASTSDRWGGQPQHF. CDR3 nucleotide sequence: TGTGCCAGTACATCCGACAGGTGGGGAGGTCAGCCCCAGCATTTT.

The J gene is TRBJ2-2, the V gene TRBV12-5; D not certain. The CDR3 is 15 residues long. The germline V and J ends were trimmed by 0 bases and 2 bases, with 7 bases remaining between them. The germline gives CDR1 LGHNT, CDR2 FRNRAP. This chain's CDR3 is CASGLVVDNTGELFF. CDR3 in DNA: TGTGCTAGTGGTTTGGTTGTTGACAACACCGGGGAGCTGTTTTTT.

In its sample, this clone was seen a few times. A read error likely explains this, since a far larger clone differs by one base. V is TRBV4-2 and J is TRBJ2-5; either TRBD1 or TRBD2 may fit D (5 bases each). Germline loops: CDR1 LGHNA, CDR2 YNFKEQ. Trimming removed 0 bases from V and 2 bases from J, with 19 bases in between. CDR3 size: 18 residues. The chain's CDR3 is CASSQDFVRDGWQETQYF. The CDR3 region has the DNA TGTGCCAGCAGCCAAGATTTCGTAAGGGACGGATGGCAAGAGACCCAGTACTTC.

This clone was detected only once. CDR3 sequence (DNA): TGTGCCAGCAGCTTAGATGCGGAAGCTTTCTTT. Protein product: CASSLDAEAFF. The chain has TRBV7-2 and TRBJ1-1; D is undetermined. V shed 1 base and J shed 8 bases, with 5 bases lying between them. This CDR3 contains 11 residues. CDR1 and CDR2 from the germline V gene are SGHTA and FQGNSA.

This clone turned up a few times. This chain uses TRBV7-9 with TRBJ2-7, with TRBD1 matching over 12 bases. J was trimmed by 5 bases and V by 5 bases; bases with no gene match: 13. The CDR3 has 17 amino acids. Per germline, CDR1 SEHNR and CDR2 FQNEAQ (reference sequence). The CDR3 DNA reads TGTGCCAGCAGCGGAAACCGGGACAGGGGGCGCGGAAACGAGCAGTACTTC. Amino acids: CASSGNRDRGRGNEQYF.

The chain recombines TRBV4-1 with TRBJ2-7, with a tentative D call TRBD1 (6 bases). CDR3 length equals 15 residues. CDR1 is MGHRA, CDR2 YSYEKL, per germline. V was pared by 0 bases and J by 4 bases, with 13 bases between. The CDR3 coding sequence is TGCGCCAGCAGCCAAGATCCAGGGGCAATATACGAGCAGTACTTC. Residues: CASSQDPGAIYEQYF.

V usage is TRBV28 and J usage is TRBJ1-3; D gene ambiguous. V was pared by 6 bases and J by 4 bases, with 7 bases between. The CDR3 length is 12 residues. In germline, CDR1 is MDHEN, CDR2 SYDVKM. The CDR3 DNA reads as TGTGCCAGCAGCTCTGGGGGAAACACCATATATTTT. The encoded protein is CASSSGGNTIYF.

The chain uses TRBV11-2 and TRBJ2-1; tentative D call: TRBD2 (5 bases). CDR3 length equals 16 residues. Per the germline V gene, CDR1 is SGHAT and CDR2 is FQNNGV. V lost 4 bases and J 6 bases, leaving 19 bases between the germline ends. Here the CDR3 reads CASSSRARATGNEQFF. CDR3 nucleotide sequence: TGTGCCAGCAGCTCACGGGCGCGGGCTACGGGCAATGAGCAGTTCTTC.

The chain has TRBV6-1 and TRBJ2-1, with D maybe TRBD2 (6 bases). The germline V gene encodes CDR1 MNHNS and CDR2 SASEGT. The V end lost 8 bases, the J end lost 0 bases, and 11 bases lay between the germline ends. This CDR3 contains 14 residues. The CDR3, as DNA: TGTGCCAGCGGGACTTTAAGCTCCTACAATGAGCAGTTCTTC. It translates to CASGTLSSYNEQFF.

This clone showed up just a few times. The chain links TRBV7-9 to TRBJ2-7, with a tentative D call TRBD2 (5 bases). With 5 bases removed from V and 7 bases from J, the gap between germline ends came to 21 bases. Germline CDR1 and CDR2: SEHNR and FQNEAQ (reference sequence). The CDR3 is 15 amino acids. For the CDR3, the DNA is TGTGCCAGCAGCCCGACTATGGTGGCCCGAGAAGAGCAGTACTTC. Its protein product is CASSPTMVAREEQYF.

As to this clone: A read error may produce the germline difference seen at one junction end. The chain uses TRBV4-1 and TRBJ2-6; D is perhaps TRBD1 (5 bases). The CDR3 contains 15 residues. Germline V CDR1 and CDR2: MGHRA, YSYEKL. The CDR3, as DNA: TGCGCCAGCAGCCAAGATATAGGGCAGGGTTGGGTGACGGCTTTC. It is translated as CASSQDIGQGWVTAF.

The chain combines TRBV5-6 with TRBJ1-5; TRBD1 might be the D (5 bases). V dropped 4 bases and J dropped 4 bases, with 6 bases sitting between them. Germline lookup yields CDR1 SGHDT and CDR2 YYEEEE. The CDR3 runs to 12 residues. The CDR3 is CASSTGNQPQHF. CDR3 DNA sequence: TGTGCCAGCAGCACAGGAAATCAGCCCCAGCATTTT.